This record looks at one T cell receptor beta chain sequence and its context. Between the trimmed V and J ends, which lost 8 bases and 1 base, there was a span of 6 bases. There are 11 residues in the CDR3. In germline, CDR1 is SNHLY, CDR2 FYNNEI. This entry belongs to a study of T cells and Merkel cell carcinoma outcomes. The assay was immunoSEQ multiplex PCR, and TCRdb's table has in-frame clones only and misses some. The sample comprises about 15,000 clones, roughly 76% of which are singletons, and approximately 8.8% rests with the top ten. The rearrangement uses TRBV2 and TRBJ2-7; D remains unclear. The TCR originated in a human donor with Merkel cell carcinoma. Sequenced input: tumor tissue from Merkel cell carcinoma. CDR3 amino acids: CASEQSYEQYF. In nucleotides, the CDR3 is TGTGCCAGCGAACAGTCCTACGAGCAGTACTTC.